This T cell receptor (beta chain) was sequenced for a study of sequential checkpoint blockade in melanoma. The CDR3 covers 15 residues. V lost 6 bases and J lost 4; bases outside the gene matches: 6. CDR1 MDHEN and CDR2 SYDVKM come from the germline V gene. Treatment of the sample: randomized to nivolumab then ipilimumab (arm A) or the reverse (arm B). Sequenced by immunoSEQ multiplex PCR; TCRdb stores in-frame clones only, minus some. The table has about 4,000 clones, roughly 25% seen once. By share, this clone counts as medium-sized. The V and J genes are TRBV28 and TRBJ2-2, with TRBD2 matching 9 bases. The receptor was derived from a human donor with melanoma. The sample consisted of tumor tissue (inferred from file names), taken from a patient given nivolumab and ipilimumab in sequence. CDR3 sequence (DNA): TGTGCCAGCAGACCAACTAGCGGGTCCACCGGGGAGCTGTTTTTT. Translating it yields CASRPTSGSTGELFF.